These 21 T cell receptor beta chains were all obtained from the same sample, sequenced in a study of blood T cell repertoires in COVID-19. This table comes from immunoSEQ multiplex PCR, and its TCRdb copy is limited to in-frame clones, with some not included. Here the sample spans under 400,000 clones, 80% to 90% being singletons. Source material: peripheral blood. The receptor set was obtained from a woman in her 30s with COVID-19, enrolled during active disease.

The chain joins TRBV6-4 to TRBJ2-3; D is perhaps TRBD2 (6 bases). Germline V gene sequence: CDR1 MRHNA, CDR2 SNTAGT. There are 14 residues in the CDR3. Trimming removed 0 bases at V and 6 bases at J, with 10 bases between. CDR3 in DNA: TGTGCCAGCAGTGACTCCGGAGGGCCGGATACGCAGTATTTT. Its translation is CASSDSGGPDTQYF.

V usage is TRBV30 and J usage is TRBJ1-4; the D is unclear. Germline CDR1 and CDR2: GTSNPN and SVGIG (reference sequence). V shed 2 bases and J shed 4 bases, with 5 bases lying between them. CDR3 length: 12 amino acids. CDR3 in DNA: TGTGCCTGGAGTCAGCGTAATGAAAAACTGTTTTTT. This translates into CAWSQRNEKLFF.

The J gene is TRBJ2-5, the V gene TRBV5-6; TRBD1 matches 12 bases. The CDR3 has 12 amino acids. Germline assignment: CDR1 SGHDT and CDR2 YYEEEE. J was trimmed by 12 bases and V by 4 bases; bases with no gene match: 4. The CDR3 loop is CASSPGTGGKYF. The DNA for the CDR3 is TGTGCCAGCAGCCCCGGGACAGGGGGCAAGTACTTC.

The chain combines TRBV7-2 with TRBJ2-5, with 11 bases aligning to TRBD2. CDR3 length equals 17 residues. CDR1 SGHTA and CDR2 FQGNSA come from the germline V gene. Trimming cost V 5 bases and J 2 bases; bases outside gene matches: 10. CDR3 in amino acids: CASSLITSGRDQETQYF. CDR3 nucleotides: TGTGCCAGCAGCCTAATTACTAGCGGGAGAGATCAAGAGACCCAGTACTTC.

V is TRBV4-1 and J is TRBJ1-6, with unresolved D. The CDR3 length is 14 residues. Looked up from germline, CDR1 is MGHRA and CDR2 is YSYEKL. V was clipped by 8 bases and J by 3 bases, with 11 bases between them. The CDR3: CASGPGNYNSPLHF. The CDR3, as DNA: TGCGCCAGCGGGCCGGGAAACTATAATTCACCCCTCCACTTT.

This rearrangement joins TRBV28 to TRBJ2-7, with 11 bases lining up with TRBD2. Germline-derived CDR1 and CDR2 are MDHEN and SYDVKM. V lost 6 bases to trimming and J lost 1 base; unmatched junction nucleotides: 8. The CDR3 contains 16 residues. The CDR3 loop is CASRLTSGSRSYEQYF. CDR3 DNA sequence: TGTGCCAGCAGGCTAACTAGCGGGAGTCGTTCCTACGAGCAGTACTTC.

The CDR3 here is CASSPDRDNSPLHF. In DNA, the CDR3 is TGTGCCAGCAGTCCGGACAGGGATAATTCACCCCTCCACTTT. The chain couples TRBV28 to TRBJ1-6; 8 bases match TRBD1. From germline, CDR1 is MDHEN and CDR2 SYDVKM. The J segment lost 5 bases and the V segment lost 5 bases, leaving 2 bases of the junction unmatched. This CDR3 is built from 14 residues.

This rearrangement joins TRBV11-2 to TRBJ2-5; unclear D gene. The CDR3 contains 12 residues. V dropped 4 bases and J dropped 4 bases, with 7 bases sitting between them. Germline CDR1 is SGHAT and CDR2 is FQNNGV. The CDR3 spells CASSSLRETQYF. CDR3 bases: TGTGCCAGCAGCTCGCTCAGAGAGACCCAGTACTTC.

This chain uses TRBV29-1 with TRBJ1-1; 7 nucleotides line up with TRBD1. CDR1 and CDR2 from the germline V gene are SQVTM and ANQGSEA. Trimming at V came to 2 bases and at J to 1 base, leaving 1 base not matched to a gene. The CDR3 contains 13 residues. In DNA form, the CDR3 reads TGCAGCGTTGAAAGGACAGGGAACACTGAAGCTTTCTTT. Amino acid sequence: CSVERTGNTEAFF. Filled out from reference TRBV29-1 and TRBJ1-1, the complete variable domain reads SAVISQKPSRDICQRGTSLTIQCQVDSQVTMMFWYRQQPGQSLTLIATANQGSEATYESGFVIDKFPISRPNLTFSTLTVSNMSPEDSSIYLCSVERTGNTEAFFGQGTRLTVV.

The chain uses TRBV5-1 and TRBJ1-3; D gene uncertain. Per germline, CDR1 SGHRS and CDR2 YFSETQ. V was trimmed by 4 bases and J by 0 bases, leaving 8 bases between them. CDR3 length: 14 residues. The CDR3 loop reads CASSEGSSGNTIYF. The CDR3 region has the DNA TGCGCCAGCAGCGAGGGAAGCTCTGGAAACACCATATATTTT. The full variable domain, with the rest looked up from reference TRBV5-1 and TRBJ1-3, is KAGVTQTPRYLIKTRGQQVTLSCSPISGHRSVSWYQQTPGQGLQFLFEYFSETQRNKGNFPGRFSGRQFSNSRSEMNVSTLELGDSALYLCASSEGSSGNTIYFGEGSWLTVV.

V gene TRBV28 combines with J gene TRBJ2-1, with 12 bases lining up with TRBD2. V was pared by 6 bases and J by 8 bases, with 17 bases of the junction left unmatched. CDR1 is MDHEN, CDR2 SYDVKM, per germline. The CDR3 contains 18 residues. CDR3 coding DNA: TGTGCCAGCAGAGAGACTAGCGGGAGACAACTCACGGGGGATGAGCAGTTCTTC. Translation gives CASRETSGRQLTGDEQFF.

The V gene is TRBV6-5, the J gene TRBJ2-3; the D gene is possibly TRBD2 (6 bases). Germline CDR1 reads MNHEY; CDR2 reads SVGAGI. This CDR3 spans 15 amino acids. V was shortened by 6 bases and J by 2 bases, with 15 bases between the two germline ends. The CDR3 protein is CASRTLAADTDTQYF. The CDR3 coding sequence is TGTGCCAGCAGAACCTTAGCGGCGGACACAGATACGCAGTATTTT.

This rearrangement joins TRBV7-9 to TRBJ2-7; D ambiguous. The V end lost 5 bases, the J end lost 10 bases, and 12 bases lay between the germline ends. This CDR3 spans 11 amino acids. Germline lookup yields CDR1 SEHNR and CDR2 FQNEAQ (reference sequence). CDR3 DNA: TGTGCCAGCAGCGACAACTTCGAACAGTACTTC. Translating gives CASSDNFEQYF.

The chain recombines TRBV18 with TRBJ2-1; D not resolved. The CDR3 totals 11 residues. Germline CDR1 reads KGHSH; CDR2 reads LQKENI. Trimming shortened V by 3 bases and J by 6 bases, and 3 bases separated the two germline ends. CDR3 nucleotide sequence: TGTGCCAGCTCACCCCTCAATGAGCAGTTCTTC. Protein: CASSPLNEQFF.

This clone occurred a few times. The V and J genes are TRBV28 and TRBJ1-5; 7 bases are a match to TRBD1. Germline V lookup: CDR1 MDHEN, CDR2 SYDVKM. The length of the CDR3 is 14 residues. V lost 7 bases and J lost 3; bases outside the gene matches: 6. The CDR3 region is CASTPGGFNQPQHF. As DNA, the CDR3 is TGTGCCAGCACCCCAGGGGGTTTCAATCAGCCCCAGCATTTT. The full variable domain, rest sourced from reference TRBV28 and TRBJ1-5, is DVKVTQSSRYLVKRTGEKVFLECVQDMDHENMFWYRQDPGLGLRLIYFSYDVKMKEKGDIPEGYSVSREKKERFSLILESASTNQTSMYLCASTPGGFNQPQHFGDGTRLSIL.

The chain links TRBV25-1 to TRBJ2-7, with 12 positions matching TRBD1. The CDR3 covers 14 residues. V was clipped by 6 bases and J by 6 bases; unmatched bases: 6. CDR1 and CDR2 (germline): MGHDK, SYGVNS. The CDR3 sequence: CASSRDRGRGEQYF. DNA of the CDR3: TGTGCCAGCAGCCGGGACAGGGGGCGCGGCGAGCAGTACTTC.

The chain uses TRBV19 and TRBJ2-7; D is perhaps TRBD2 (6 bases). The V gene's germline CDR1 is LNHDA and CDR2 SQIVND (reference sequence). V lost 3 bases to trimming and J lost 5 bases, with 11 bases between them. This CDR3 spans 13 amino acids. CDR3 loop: CASSMGAGDEQYF. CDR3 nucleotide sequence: TGTGCCAGTAGTATGGGAGCGGGCGACGAGCAGTACTTC.

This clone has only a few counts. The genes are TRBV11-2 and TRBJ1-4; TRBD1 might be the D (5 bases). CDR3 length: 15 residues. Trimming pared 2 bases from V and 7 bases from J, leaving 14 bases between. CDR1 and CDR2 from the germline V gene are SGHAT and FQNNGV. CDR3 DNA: TGTGCCAGCAGCTTAATGGGGGGTGAAGGTGAAAAACTGTTTTTT. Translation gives CASSLMGGEGEKLFF.

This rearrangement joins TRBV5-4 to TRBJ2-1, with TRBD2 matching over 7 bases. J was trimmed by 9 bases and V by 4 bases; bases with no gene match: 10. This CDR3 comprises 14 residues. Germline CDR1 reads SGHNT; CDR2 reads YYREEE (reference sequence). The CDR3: CASSRWGRAGEQFF. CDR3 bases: TGTGCCAGCAGCCGTTGGGGGAGGGCCGGTGAGCAGTTCTTC.

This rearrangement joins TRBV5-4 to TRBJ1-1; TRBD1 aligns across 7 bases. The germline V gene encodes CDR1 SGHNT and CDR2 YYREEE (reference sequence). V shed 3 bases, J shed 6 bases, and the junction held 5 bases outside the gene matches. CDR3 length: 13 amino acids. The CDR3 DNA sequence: TGTGCCAGCAGCTGGGGCGACAGGGCTGAAGCTTTCTTT. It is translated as CASSWGDRAEAFF.

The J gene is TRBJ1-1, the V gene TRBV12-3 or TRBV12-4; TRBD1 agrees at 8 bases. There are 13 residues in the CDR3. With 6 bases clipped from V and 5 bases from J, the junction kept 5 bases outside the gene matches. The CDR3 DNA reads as TGTGCCAGCAGCCAAACAGGGGGAACTGAAGCTTTCTTT. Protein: CASSQTGGTEAFF.